The source of this T cell receptor beta chain is a study of Ad26.COV2.S vaccination and SARS-CoV-2 variants. Notes on the study in general: Spike-specific TCR breadth ran higher among vaccine recipients than placebo recipients. Recipients of either vaccine or placebo displayed similar breadth of non-spike TCRs. In vaccinated individuals, spike-specific CD8+ and CD4+ T cell responses reportedly displayed substantial breadth.

Germline V lookup: CDR1 MNHNS, CDR2 SASEGT. V lost 4 bases to trimming and J lost 0 bases, with 14 bases between them. The CDR3 extends over 16 amino acids. The data were produced by immunoSEQ multiplex PCR, yet TCRdb's version contains in-frame clones alone and is incomplete. The sample holds about 100,000 clones, over 60% seen once. As regards this clone: Antigen: not known.

This receptor was obtained from a human donor who had recovered from COVID-19. The sequencing here drew on peripheral blood, taken after recovery from COVID-19. This sequence joins TRBV6-1 and TRBJ2-3; D is undetermined. CDR3 sequence: CASSGLFVASTDTQYF. CDR3 coding DNA: TGTGCCAGCAGTGGACTCTTCGTAGCTAGCACAGATACGCAGTATTTT.